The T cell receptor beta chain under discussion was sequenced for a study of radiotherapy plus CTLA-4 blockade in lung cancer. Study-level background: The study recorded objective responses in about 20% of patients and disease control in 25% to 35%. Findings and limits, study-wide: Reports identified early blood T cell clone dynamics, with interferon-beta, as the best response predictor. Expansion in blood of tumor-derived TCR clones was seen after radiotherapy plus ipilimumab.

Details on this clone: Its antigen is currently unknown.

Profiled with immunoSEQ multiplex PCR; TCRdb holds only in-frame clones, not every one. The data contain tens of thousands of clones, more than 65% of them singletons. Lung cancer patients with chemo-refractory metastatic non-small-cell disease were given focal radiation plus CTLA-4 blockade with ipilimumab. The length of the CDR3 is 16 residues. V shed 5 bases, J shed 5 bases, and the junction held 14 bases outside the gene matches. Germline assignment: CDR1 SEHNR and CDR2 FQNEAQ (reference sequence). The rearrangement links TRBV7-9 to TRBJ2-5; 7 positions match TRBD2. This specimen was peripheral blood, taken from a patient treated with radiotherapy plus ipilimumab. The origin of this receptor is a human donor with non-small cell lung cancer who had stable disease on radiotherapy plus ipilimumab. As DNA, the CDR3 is TGTGCCAGCAGCCTGCTGGGGCGGGGGATAGGGGAGACCCAGTACTTC. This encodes CASSLLGRGIGETQYF.